This TCR beta chain was identified during a study of shared clonotypes between healthy human individuals. Germline loops: CDR1 LNHDA, CDR2 SQIVND (reference sequence). With V trimmed by 3 bases and J by 6 bases, 4 bases remained unmatched. This CDR3 spans 14 amino acids. This clone was counted between two and nine times. Its specificity is not known. The protocol was immunoSEQ multiplex PCR, while the TCRdb copy is restricted to in-frame clones and leaves out a portion. The data show around 450,000 clones, roughly 83% seen once. Whole-study results and caveats: Represented diversity, genetic and exposure-history alike, was limited by few donors.

This receptor was obtained from a woman in her thirties or forties in good health. Some clones in this sample may be carry-over from other donors' samples. V and J are TRBV19 and TRBJ2-3; 9 nucleotides line up with TRBD1. The specimen was PBMCs. The DNA of the CDR3 is TGTGCCAGTAGTATGGGGACAGGGATTGATACGCAGTATTTT. This encodes CASSMGTGIDTQYF.